The present TCR beta chain was sequenced within a study of blood T cells in healthy people across ages (dated by TCRdb to between 2015 and 2016). Concerning the study at large: In model experiments, template switching captured about one uniquely barcoded TCR beta cDNA molecule for every two T cells. Age-related changes in TCR beta repertoire diversity were measured in the study by deep sequencing normalized with unique cDNA molecular identifiers. The donors were divided into four age groups: young (average around 16 years), middle-aged (around 37), aged (roughly 60) and long-lived (about 79). Two additional independent replicas of 1 million unique cDNA reads from the same blood draw were analyzed for two donors (one aged 18 to 30 and one aged 80 or older).

The donors were a few dozen Caucasian individuals from Russia, aged 6 to 90 years, who were systemically healthy. Approximately 9.7 milliliters of peripheral blood were drawn from each donor into EDTA-treated Vacutainer tubes. Ficoll-Paque density-gradient centrifugation was used to isolate PBMCs, with at least 7 million per sample. Total RNA, at least 6 micrograms per sample, was extracted from PBMCs with Trizol reagent. For every donor, an aliquot of PBMCs went through flow cytometry to measure the percentages of naive CD45RAhigh/CD27high T cells. V is trimmed back by 4 bases and J by 5 bases, and the junction contains 8 bases that no gene match accounts for. Reading from cysteine to phenylalanine, the CDR3 counts 15 amino acids. Only the CDR3 portion is preserved as DNA: 45 bases, with reading frame beginning at the first base. CDR1 SGHRS and CDR2 YFSETQ are derived from the germline V gene. General conclusions and limits of the study: Estimates of total diversity based on one million sequenced T cells were considered lower bounds and underestimates. As age increased, observed TCR beta diversity per million T cells dropped in a roughly linear way, and a significant reduction was already evident by age about 40. Compared with the aged group, the long-lived group had more naive CD4+ T cells, fewer expanded clones and increased TCR diversity, a pattern suggesting age selection. Because the CMV infection status of the donors was unknown, age-related changes in expanded clonotypes may potentially have been confounded. A strong correlation was found between observed TCR beta diversity and the percentage of naive T cells measured by flow cytometry. Since profiling was done on bulk unsorted PBMCs, naive and antigen-experienced compartments could not be conclusively compared.

Libraries were made using 5' RACE. TCRdb shows the sequencer as Illumina HiSeq 2500. A second 7 to 11 cycle PCR used a sample-barcoded 5' primer and a J-beta primer mix. A template-switch 5' adaptor carrying 12 random nucleotides introduced a unique molecular identifier onto each TCR beta cDNA molecule. Each sample yielded at least 2.5 million CDR3-containing paired-end reads. First-strand cDNA synthesis was performed from all RNA using the Mint cDNA synthesis kit, with priming by a TRBC-specific oligonucleotide. Following uracil-DNA glycosylase treatment, a first 18-cycle PCR with universal primers M1SS and BC2_uni_R was performed on all cDNA. Per the original workflow: Each sample was normalized by randomly selecting 1 million high-quality reads, each carrying a distinct molecular identifier. Reads sharing molecular identifiers were discarded rather than binned into consensus sequences. MiTCR, with a Q25 quality threshold and the strictest error-elimination algorithm, was used for CDR3 identification, clonotype clustering and error correction. Lower-bound total TCR beta diversity was estimated with a nonparametric unseen species model using Euler transformation. TCRdb cleaned the public reads at Q25 with fastp, built clones with MiXCR and kept in-frame beta chains. Rows with one shared CDR3 protein collapse into an entry with the most common genes and DNA. TCRdb, not the authors, supplied the V and J calls. In this sample the table shows some 850,000 distinct CDR3 sequences, roughly 24% of which occur a single time. The top ten clones comprise 3% of the sample.

Points on this clonotype: Its antigen is unknown. Base qualities were left out, and no much larger clone turns up one base away.

This same sample was also taken into another study, of T cells of mothers and their children. In that second paper, the authors write: Donors were nine systemically healthy Caucasian individuals: three mothers and their six children. cDNA synthesis consumed the entire amount of extracted RNA, loaded at 1.5 ug RNA in each 15 ul reaction. In the second PCR, the M1S primer introduced both the sample barcodes and 2-4 random nucleotides. Each mother yielded over 8 million TCR beta CDR3 reads and each child 2.5 million to 3 million reads. In both related and unrelated pairs, thymic selection shapes the output of TCR recombination in a similar way, with inherited differences having only a minor effect. Normalized repertoire overlap in related mother-child pairs was always slightly higher than in unrelated mother-child pairs, but the difference was never significant. No persistent microchimeric T cell clones were found, with a detection sensitivity of 80 to 100 clones per million clonotypes. To look for features that set related mother-child pairs apart from unrelated individuals, the researchers ran deep NGS to compare the TCR beta repertoires of mothers and children. On average, the children were approximately 11 +/- 4 years old, while the mothers were around 40 +/- 4 years old. Libraries were sequenced on Illumina HiSeq 2000 with 100+100 nt paired-end reads after adapter ligation with NEBNext reagents. Mother and child libraries were prepared a month apart and sequenced in separate runs to prevent cross-contamination. For each donor, between roughly 450,000 and 2,200,000 distinct TCR beta clonotypes were identified. Naive TCR beta clonotypes were estimated from low-frequency clonotypes matched to each donor's FACS-determined naive share, without sorting.

Sequenced input: blood. The rearranged chain carries TRBV5-1 and TRBJ2-5, and 10 junction bases match TRBD1. The clonotype comes from a boy aged 5-17 years in good health. Here the CDR3 is given as CASSTETGGGETQYF. The nucleotide sequence reads as follows: TGCGCCAGCAGCACAGAGACAGGGGGCGGTGAGACCCAGTACTTC.